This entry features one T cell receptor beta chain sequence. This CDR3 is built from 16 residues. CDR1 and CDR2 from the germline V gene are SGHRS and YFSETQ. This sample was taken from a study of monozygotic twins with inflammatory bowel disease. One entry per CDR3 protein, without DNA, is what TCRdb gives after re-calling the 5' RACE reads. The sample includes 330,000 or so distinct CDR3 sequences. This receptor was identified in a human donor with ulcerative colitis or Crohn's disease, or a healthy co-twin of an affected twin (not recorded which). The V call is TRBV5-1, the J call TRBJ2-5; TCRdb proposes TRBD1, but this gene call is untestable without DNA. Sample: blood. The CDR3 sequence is CASSLPRDQLQETQYF. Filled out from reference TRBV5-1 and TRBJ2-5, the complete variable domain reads KAGVTQTPRYLIKTRGQQVTLSCSPISGHRSVSWYQQTPGQGLQFLFEYFSETQRNKGNFPGRFSGRQFSNSRSEMNVSTLELGDSALYLCASSLPRDQLQETQYFGPGTRLLVL.